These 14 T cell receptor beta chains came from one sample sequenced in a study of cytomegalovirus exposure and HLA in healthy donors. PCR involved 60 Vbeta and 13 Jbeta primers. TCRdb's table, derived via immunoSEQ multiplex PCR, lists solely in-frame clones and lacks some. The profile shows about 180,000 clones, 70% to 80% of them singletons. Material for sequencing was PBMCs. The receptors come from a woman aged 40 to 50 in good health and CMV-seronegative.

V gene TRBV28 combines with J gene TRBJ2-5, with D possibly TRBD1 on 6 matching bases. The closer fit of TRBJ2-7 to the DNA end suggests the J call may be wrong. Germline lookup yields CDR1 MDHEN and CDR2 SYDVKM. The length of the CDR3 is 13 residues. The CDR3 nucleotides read TGTGCCAGCAGTCTGGACAGACCCTACGAGCAGTACTTC. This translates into CASSLDRPYEQYF.

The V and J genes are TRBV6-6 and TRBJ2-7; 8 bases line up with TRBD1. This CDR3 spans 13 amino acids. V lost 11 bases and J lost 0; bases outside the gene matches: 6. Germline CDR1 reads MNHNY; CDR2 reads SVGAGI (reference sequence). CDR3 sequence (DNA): TGTGCCTCAATCCAGGGGGCCTCCTACGAGCAGTACTTC. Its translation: CASIQGASYEQYF.

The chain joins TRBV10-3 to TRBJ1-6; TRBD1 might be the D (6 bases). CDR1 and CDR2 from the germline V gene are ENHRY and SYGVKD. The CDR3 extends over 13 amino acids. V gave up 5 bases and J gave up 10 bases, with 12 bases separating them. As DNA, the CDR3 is TGTGCCATCAGTCCCGGGGGGCAGTCACCCCTCCACTTT. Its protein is CAISPGGQSPLHF.

CDR3 sequence reads: CASSYWTGEAFF. The CDR3 nucleotides are TGTGCCAGCAGTTACTGGACGGGGGAAGCTTTCTTT. The chain joins TRBV6-5 to TRBJ1-1; no reliable D call. V lost 1 base and J 8 bases, leaving 8 bases between the germline ends. Germline V gene sequence: CDR1 MNHEY, CDR2 SVGAGI. This CDR3 is built from 12 residues.

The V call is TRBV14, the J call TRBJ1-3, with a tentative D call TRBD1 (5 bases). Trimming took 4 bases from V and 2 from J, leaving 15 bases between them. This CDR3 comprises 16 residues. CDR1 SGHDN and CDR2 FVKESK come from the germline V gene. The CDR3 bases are TGTGCCAGCAGCCCACTTACAGGTTTTACTGGAAACACCATATATTTT. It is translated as CASSPLTGFTGNTIYF.

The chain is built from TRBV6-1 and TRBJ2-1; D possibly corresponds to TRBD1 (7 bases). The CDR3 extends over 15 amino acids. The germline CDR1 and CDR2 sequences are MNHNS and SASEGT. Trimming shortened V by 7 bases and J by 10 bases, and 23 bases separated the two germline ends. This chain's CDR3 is CASIKGASPRGEQFF. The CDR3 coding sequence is TGTGCCAGCATCAAGGGGGCGTCACCCCGGGGGGAGCAGTTCTTC.

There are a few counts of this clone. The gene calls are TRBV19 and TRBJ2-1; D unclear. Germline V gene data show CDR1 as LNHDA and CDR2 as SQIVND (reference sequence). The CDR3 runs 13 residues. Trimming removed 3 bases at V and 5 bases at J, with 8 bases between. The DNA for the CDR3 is TGTGCCAGTAGTATCTCCCGAGACAATGAGCAGTTCTTC. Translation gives CASSISRDNEQFF.

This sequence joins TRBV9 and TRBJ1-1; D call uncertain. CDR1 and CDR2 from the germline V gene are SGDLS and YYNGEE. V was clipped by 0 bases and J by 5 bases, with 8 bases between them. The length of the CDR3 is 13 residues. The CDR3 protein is CASSVGGSTEAFF. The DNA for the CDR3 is TGTGCCAGCAGCGTAGGCGGGTCAACTGAAGCTTTCTTT.

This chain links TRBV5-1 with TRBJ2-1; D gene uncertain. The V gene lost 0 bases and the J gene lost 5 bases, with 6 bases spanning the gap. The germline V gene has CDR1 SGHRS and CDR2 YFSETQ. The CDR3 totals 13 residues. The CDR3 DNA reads TGCGCCAGCAGCTTGGAAACTAACAATGAGCAGTTCTTC. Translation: CASSLETNNEQFF.

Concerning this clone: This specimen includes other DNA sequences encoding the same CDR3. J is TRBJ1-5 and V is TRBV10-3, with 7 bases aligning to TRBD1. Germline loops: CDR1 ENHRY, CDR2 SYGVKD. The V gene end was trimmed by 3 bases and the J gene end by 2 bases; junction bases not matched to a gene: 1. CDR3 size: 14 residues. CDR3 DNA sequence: TGTGCCATCAGTGAAGGACAGGGCAATCAGCCCCAGCATTTT. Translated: CAISEGQGNQPQHF.

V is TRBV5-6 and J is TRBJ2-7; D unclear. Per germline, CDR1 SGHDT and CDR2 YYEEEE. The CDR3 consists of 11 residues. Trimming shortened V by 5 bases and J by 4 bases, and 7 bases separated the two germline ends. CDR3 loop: CASSLKYEQYF. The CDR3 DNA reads TGTGCCAGCAGTCTTAAATACGAGCAGTACTTC.

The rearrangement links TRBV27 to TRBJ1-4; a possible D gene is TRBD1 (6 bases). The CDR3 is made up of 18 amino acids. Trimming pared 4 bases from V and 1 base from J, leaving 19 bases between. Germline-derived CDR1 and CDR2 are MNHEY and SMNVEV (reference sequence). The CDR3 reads CASSYHGGAQRTNEKLFF. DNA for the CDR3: TGTGCCAGCAGTTACCATGGGGGGGCGCAAAGAACTAATGAAAAACTGTTTTTT. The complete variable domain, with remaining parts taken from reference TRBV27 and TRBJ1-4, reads EAQVTQNPRYLITVTGKKLTVTCSQNMNHEYMSWYRQDPGLGLRQIYYSMNVEVTDKGDVPEGYKVSRKEKRNFPLILESPSPNQTSLYFCASSYHGGAQRTNEKLFFGSGTQLSVL.

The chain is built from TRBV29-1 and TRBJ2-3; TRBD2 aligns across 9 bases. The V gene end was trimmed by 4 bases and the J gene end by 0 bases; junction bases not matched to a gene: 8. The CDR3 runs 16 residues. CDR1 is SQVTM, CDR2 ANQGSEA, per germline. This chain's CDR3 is CSVVPSGTTSTDTQYF. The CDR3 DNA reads TGCAGCGTTGTCCCTAGCGGGACTACTAGCACAGATACGCAGTATTTT.

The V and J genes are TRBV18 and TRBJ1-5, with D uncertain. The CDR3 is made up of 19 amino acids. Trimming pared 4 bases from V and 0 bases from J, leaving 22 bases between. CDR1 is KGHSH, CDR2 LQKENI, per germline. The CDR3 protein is CASSRGDRNRLYSNQPQHF. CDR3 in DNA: TGTGCCAGCTCACGCGGGGATCGGAACAGACTATATAGCAATCAGCCCCAGCATTTT.